What follows are 18 T cell receptor beta chains derived from one specimen sequenced in a study of shared clonotypes between healthy human individuals. The method was immunoSEQ multiplex PCR; TCRdb's version includes in-frame clones alone and lacks a portion of them. The sample contains roughly 2.2 million clones, 93% of which appear only once. Sequenced sample: naive CD4+ T cells from PBMCs. Subset here: CD45RA+ positively selected. The receptors shown here come from a man aged 18-30 years in good health. Some clones in this sample may be carry-over from other donors' samples.

This sequence joins TRBV6-5 and TRBJ2-5; D remains unclear. The end of the DNA fits TRBJ2-7 better, so the J call may be wrong. The CDR3 runs to 15 residues. CDR1 MNHEY and CDR2 SVGAGI come from the germline V gene. CDR3 residues: CASSYGRSYNYEQYF. The CDR3 nucleotides are TGTGCCAGCAGTTACGGCAGGTCCTACAACTACGAGCAGTACTTC.

This rearrangement joins TRBV6-1 to TRBJ2-6, with D unclear. Germline V gene lookup returns CDR1 MNHNS and CDR2 SASEGT. The ends were cut back, 7 bases at V and 0 bases at J, with 4 bases in the middle. The CDR3 totals 13 residues. CDR3: CASMASGANVLTF. The CDR3, as DNA: TGTGCCAGCATGGCCTCTGGGGCCAACGTCCTGACTTTC.

The rearrangement links TRBV4-1 to TRBJ2-3, with D possibly called TRBD1 or TRBD2 (5 bases each). Trimming shortened V by 5 bases and J by 3 bases, and 12 bases separated the two germline ends. The CDR3 covers 14 residues. Germline CDR1 MGHRA, CDR2 YSYEKL. This chain's CDR3 is CASSRGELTDTQYF. The CDR3 nucleotides read TGCGCCAGCAGCAGGGGAGAGTTGACAGATACGCAGTATTTT.

This clone has a single count. V and J are TRBV30 and TRBJ2-1; 8 positions match TRBD2. With 8 bases clipped from V and 2 bases from J, the junction kept 8 bases outside the gene matches. Germline CDR1 and CDR2: GTSNPN and SVGIG (reference sequence). The CDR3 contains 14 residues. In nucleotides, the CDR3 is TGTGCCACAAGAACTAGCGGACCCTACAATGAGCAGTTCTTC. This codes for CATRTSGPYNEQFF.

A note on this clone: Other DNA variants within this sample encode the same CDR3. The chain couples TRBV5-1 to TRBJ2-7; TRBD2 is a possible D gene (5 bases). V lost 0 bases to trimming and J lost 4 bases, with 11 bases between them. Germline CDR1 and CDR2: SGHRS and YFSETQ. The CDR3 extends over 14 amino acids. The CDR3 coding sequence is TGCGCCAGCAGCTTGGCTCTAGCAGGATACGAGCAGTACTTC. As protein: CASSLALAGYEQYF.

The chain combines TRBV28 with TRBJ2-7; TRBD2 aligns across 8 bases. There are 18 residues in the CDR3. From germline, CDR1 is MDHEN and CDR2 SYDVKM. V lost 4 bases and J lost 7; bases outside the gene matches: 21. CDR3 in DNA: TGTGCCAGCAGTTCCCGGTCCTACAGCGGGAGAAGCCTAGGGGAGCAGTACTTC. Amino acid sequence: CASSSRSYSGRSLGEQYF.

The J gene is TRBJ1-1, the V gene TRBV10-3, with TRBD1 matching 8 bases. The CDR3 contains 15 residues. Per the germline V gene, CDR1 is ENHRY and CDR2 is SYGVKD. The V segment lost 4 bases and the J segment 2 bases; nucleotides outside the gene matches: 6. CDR3 residues: CAISAPGQANTEAFF. The CDR3 DNA follows: TGTGCCATCAGTGCGCCGGGACAGGCAAACACTGAAGCTTTCTTT.

The chain couples TRBV20-1 to TRBJ1-2; no firm D call. The CDR3 is 11 amino acids. Germline V gives CDR1 DFQATT, CDR2 SNEGSKA (reference sequence). Trimming took 3 bases from V and 8 from J, leaving 10 bases between them. Here the CDR3 reads CSASTKGGYTF. CDR3 coding DNA: TGCAGTGCTAGTACCAAAGGCGGCTACACCTTC.

About this clone: Different DNA sequences within this sample yield the same CDR3. The rearrangement links TRBV5-1 to TRBJ2-7; 11 bases are a match to TRBD2. Germline values: CDR1 SGHRS, CDR2 YFSETQ. V was clipped by 2 bases and J by 4 bases; unmatched bases: 5. This CDR3 contains 15 residues. CDR3 loop: CASSFAGTSGYEQYF. As DNA, the CDR3 is TGCGCCAGCAGCTTTGCAGGGACTAGCGGATACGAGCAGTACTTC.

This chain connects TRBV28 to TRBJ1-4, with D hard to call. V gave up 6 bases and J gave up 3 bases, with 8 bases separating them. This CDR3 has 13 residues. The V gene's germline CDR1 is MDHEN and CDR2 SYDVKM. CDR3 in DNA: TGTGCCAGCAGCTACCAACCTAATGAAAAACTGTTTTTT. Translation: CASSYQPNEKLFF.

V and J are TRBV6-1 and TRBJ2-7; D not certain. Trimming cost V 6 bases and J 0 bases, with 15 bases left between them. Germline loops: CDR1 MNHNS, CDR2 SASEGT. The CDR3 is 15 amino acids. The CDR3 loop is CASSPEGRSSYEQYF. CDR3 DNA: TGTGCCAGCAGCCCAGAAGGTAGGAGCTCCTACGAGCAGTACTTC.

The V and J genes are TRBV7-9 and TRBJ2-5; weak D call: TRBD2 (5 bases). In germline, CDR1 is SEHNR, CDR2 FQNEAQ (reference sequence). The CDR3 is 15 residues long. Trimming shortened V by 5 bases and J by 4 bases, and 17 bases separated the two germline ends. CDR3 protein: CASSHPVAGGETQYF. The CDR3 nucleotides read TGTGCCAGCAGCCATCCGGTTGCGGGTGGAGAGACCCAGTACTTC.

This CDR3 is CASSVASLAGYNEQFF. The CDR3 region has the DNA TGTGCCAGCAGCGTAGCCTCACTAGCGGGCTACAATGAGCAGTTCTTC. This sequence joins TRBV9 and TRBJ2-1; 9 bases match TRBD2. The CDR3 sequence is 16 residues long. Looked up from germline, CDR1 is SGDLS and CDR2 is YYNGEE. The J segment lost 3 bases and the V segment lost 0 bases, leaving 4 bases of the junction unmatched.

The V call is TRBV29-1, the J call TRBJ1-1, with TRBD1 as a possible D gene (6 bases). V lost 5 bases and J lost 4, with 20 bases in between. The germline V gene encodes CDR1 SQVTM and CDR2 ANQGSEA. The CDR3 spans 15 residues. The CDR3 DNA reads TGCAGCGTTCTTTCAGGGGCCGCCGGGGGCACTGAAGCTTTCTTT. Amino acids: CSVLSGAAGGTEAFF.

The chain recombines TRBV18 with TRBJ2-6, with D uncertain. Germline V gene data show CDR1 as KGHSH and CDR2 as LQKENI. The V end lost 1 base, the J end lost 2 bases, and 12 bases lay between the germline ends. This CDR3 has 17 amino acids. The CDR3 loop is CASSPRFDGPGANVLTF. The CDR3 region has the DNA TGTGCCAGCTCACCACGGTTTGATGGGCCTGGGGCCAACGTCCTGACTTTC. The entire variable domain, with the rest obtained from reference TRBV18 and TRBJ2-6, is as follows: NAGVMQNPRHLVRRRGQEARLRCSPMKGHSHVYWYRQLPEEGLKFMVYLQKENIIDESGMPKERFSAEFPKEGPSILRIQQVVRGDSAAYFCASSPRFDGPGANVLTFGAGSRLTVL.

This clone was observed a few times. The gene calls are TRBV28 and TRBJ1-1; TRBD1 aligns across 8 bases. CDR1 and CDR2 from the germline V gene are MDHEN and SYDVKM. This CDR3 is built from 12 residues. Germline trimming cut 5 bases from V and 10 bases from J; bases unmatched to any gene: 6. The CDR3 nucleotides are TGTGCCAGCAGTGAACGGACAGGGCGAGCTTTCTTT. Encoded protein: CASSERTGRAFF.

The chain is built from TRBV5-6 and TRBJ2-7, with 10 bases identical to TRBD1. Germline-derived CDR1 and CDR2 are SGHDT and YYEEEE. This CDR3 is built from 14 residues. The junction had 8 bases not matched to a gene; V was cut back by 6 bases and J by 5 bases. DNA for the CDR3: TGTGCCAGCATCGACCGGGACAGGGGCCACGAGCAGTACTTC. Translation gives CASIDRDRGHEQYF.

The chain combines TRBV6-5 with TRBJ2-3; TRBD2 agrees at 8 bases. CDR1 is MNHEY and CDR2 is SVGAGI in the germline V gene. Losses at the gene ends were 5 bases for V and 5 bases for J; bases not matched to a gene: 9. The CDR3 length is 15 residues. The CDR3 sequence: CASSPPRAGGDTQYF. DNA for the CDR3: TGTGCCAGCAGTCCCCCCAGGGCGGGAGGAGATACGCAGTATTTT.